This note documents a single TCR beta chain sequence. Authors' methods: Amplifying reference gene primers gave estimates of nucleated cell counts. Using immunoSEQ multiplex PCR, the repertoire was profiled, and TCRdb retains in-frame clones only, with some absent. V and J calls plus clone size are reproduced from that table; the DNA served to infer D and trimming. The sample consists of 200,000 to 250,000 clones, roughly 81% of them appearing once. The sample belongs to a study of blood T cell repertoires in COVID-19. On the study more broadly: Acute and convalescent COVID-19 specimens originated in the United States, Italy and Spain. Sources were T cells, B-cell-depleted T cells, or PBMCs; the material itself was cDNA or gDNA.

Source material: peripheral blood. This TCR was recovered from a man between 50 and 59 years old who had recovered from COVID-19.

This CDR3 is CASRIQGEYNSPLHF. The CDR3, as DNA: TGTGCCAGCAGAATACAGGGGGAATATAATTCACCCCTCCACTTT. V is TRBV6-5 and J is TRBJ1-6; TRBD1 aligns across 8 bases. The CDR3 length is 15 residues. With V trimmed by 6 bases and J by 4 bases, 5 bases remained unmatched. Germline V CDR1 and CDR2: MNHEY, SVGAGI.